This T cell receptor (beta chain) derives from a study of blood T cell repertoires in COVID-19. Study-wide background: In each case, the material was cDNA or gDNA derived from T cells, B-cell-depleted T cells, or PBMCs.

Authors' data handling: Reference gene primer amplification gave estimated nucleated cell counts. Repertoires were generated with immunoSEQ multiplex PCR, while TCRdb's copy carries only in-frame clones and drops some. V, J and clone size were drawn from that table, and D and trimming were deduced from the DNA. Here the sample spans approximately 31,000 clones, about 89% being singletons. The CDR3 has 13 amino acids. Germline V gene lookup returns CDR1 MDHEN and CDR2 SYDVKM. V was cut by 5 bases and J by 5 bases, with 13 bases left in between. The receptor was isolated from a man aged 60 to 75 with acute or convalescent COVID-19. This chain connects TRBV28 to TRBJ2-7; D may be TRBD1 (5 bases). Sequences were obtained from peripheral blood. The DNA of the CDR3 is TGTGCCAGCAGTCAGGGCCCTTATAACGAGCAGTACGTC. Translated, it gives CASSQGPYNEQYV.